The subject of this entry is one T cell receptor beta chain. Its antigen is undetermined. V shed 4 bases and J shed 7 bases, with 16 bases lying between them. The CDR3 totals 14 residues. From germline, CDR1 is SQVTM and CDR2 ANQGSEA. TCRdb's table, derived via immunoSEQ multiplex PCR, lists solely in-frame clones and lacks some. Of around 3,200 clones in the sample, roughly three fifths were seen once. The data were taken from a study of tumor-infiltrating lymphocytes in localized non-small cell lung cancer. Study details: The cohort mixed smokers and never-smokers, several histologies, and some post-neoadjuvant-chemotherapy samples.

The study's findings and limits: IM1 and IM2 tumors showed no difference in T-cell fraction. Different pieces of the same tissue went to different assays, confounding technical variation with intratumor heterogeneity.

Sequencing was performed on uninvolved lung tissue not adjacent to the tumor. This chain uses TRBV29-1 with TRBJ1-4; no definite D call. The TCR comes from a human donor with non-small cell lung cancer. In DNA, the CDR3 is TGCAGCGTTGCGGTGGGGTCAGTGGGTGAAAAACTGTTTTTT. Translating gives CSVAVGSVGEKLFF.